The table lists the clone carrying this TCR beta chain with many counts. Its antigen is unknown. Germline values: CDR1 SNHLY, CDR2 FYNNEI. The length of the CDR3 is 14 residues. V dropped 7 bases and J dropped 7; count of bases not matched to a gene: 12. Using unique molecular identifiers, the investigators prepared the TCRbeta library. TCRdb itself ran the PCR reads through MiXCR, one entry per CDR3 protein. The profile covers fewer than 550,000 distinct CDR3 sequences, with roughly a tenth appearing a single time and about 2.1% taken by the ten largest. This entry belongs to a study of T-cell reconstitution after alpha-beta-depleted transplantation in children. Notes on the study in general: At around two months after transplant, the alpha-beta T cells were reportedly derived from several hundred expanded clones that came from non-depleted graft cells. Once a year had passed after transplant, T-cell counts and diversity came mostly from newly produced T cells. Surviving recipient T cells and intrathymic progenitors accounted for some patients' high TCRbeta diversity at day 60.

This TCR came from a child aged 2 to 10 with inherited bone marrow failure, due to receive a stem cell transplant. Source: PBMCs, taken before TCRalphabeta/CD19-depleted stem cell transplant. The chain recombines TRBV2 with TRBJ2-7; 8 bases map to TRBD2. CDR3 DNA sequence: TGTGCCAGCAAGGTTGATAGCGGGGTCAGGGAGCAGTACTTC. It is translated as CASKVDSGVREQYF.